This T cell receptor beta chain was sequenced for a study of post-analysis software for immune sequencing data. The overall study: As for disease course, relapsing-remitting, secondary progressive and progressive-relapsing multiple sclerosis were all included.

Study observations and caveats: Those samples that were prepared in the same batch co-clustered strongly by F measure. When patients were compared with controls, 5 or 6 TRBV segments were more frequent, TRBV5-6, TRBV5-1 and TRBV20-1 among them.

Points on this clonotype: What it binds is not known.

The germline V gene has CDR1 MNHNS and CDR2 SASEGT. Trimming took 3 bases from V and 2 from J, leaving 16 bases between them. The CDR3 extends over 16 amino acids. cDNA libraries for TCR beta contained unique molecular identifiers. TCRdb re-derived calls from the PCR reads in MiXCR, one entry per CDR3 protein. The table records about 770,000 distinct CDR3 sequences, about 45% of them present only once. The sample taken for sequencing was blood. The TCR was taken from a girl aged 10-17 years with multiple sclerosis. V and J are TRBV6-1 and TRBJ1-2; a possible D gene is TRBD1 (6 bases). CDR3 region: CASSDPLRGVNYGYTF. CDR3 coding DNA: TGTGCCAGCAGTGATCCCCTCAGGGGCGTCAACTATGGCTACACCTTC.